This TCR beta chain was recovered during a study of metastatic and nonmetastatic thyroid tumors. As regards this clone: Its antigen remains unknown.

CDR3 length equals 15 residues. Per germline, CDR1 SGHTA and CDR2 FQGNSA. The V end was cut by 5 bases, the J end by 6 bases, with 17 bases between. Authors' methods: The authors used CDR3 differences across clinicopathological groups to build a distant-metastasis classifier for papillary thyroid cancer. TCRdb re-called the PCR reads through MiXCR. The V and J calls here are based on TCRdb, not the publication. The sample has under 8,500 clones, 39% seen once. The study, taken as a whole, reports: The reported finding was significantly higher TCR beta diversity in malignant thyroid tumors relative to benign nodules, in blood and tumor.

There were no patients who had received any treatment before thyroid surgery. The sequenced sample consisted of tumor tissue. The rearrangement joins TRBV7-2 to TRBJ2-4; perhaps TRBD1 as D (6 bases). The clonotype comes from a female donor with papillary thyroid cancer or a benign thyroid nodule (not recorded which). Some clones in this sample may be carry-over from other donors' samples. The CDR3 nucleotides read TGTGCCAGCAGCCCCCCCGGGACAAACGTAAACATTCAGTACTTC. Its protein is CASSPPGTNVNIQYF.